The rows below give T cell receptor beta chains drawn from one sample of a study of OX40 agonist ivuxolimab in advanced cancers. Some clones are missing from TCRdb's copy, which holds only in-frame ones; the method was immunoSEQ multiplex PCR. This table has fewer than 85,000 clones, around 89% appearing once. The sequencing here drew on CD4+ or CD8+ T cells sorted from blood, taken in a trial of the OX40 agonist ivuxolimab. Source of these receptors: an adult with an advanced solid tumor such as melanoma, head and neck, liver or kidney cancer. The CDR3 runs from the conserved cysteine through the conserved F or W. D genes are given only for firm matches. The listing skips clone size in some rows; elsewhere it reads once, few, many or a size class.

CDR3nt	CDR3aa	v_gene	j_gene	abundance	d_gene
TGTGCCAGCAGCTTACATCCTAGCGGGGACAATGAGCAGTTCTTC	CASSLHPSGDNEQFF	TRBV7-3	TRBJ2-1	NA	TRBD2
TGTGCCAGCAGTTTACGACAGTATAGCAATCAGCCCCAGCATTTT	CASSLRQYSNQPQHF	TRBV27	TRBJ1-5	NA	NA
TGTGCCAGCAGAAATCTAGCGGGAGGGGGCAATGAGCAGTTCTTC	CASRNLAGGGNEQFF	TRBV7-9	TRBJ2-1	NA	TRBD2
TGTGCCAGCCAAGTTTACGGCTCTGGGGCCAACGTCCTGACTTTC	CASQVYGSGANVLTF	TRBV28	TRBJ2-6	NA	NA
TGCGCCAGCAGTGAGGGAAGGGGGGTTCAAGAGACCCAGTACTTC	CASSEGRGVQETQYF	TRBV10-1	TRBJ2-5	NA	NA
TGTGCCAGCAGCAAGGTTAAAACCTACGAGCAGTACTTC	CASSKVKTYEQYF	TRBV2	TRBJ2-7	NA	NA
TGTGCCAGCAGCGCGACAGGGATCCAAGAGACCCAGTACTTC	CASSATGIQETQYF	TRBV9	TRBJ2-5	NA	TRBD1
TGTGCCAGCAGTTTAGCACGGGGGGTCGAGCAGTACTTC	CASSLARGVEQYF	TRBV28	TRBJ2-7	NA	TRBD2
TGTGCCAGCAGTTCTCCCCGGGACAGGGGGACCTACGAGCAGTACTTC	CASSSPRDRGTYEQYF	TRBV6-5	TRBJ2-7	NA	TRBD1
TGCAGCGTTGACTGGACAGGGGAGATTAACTATGGCTACACCTTC	CSVDWTGEINYGYTF	TRBV29-1	TRBJ1-2	NA	TRBD1
TGTGCCAGCAGCTTGGGGACAGGGGGGATCTACAATGAGCAGTTCTTC	CASSLGTGGIYNEQFF	TRBV5-6	TRBJ2-1	NA	TRBD1
TGTGCCAGCAGTGAAGCGCTGATACCGTTTCGAGAGACCCAGTACTTC	CASSEALIPFRETQYF	TRBV2	TRBJ2-5	NA	NA
TGCAGCGCAGTGCAGCCGACCCATAACACCGGGGAGCTGTTTTTT	CSAVQPTHNTGELFF	TRBV29-1	TRBJ2-2	NA	NA
TGTGCCAGCAGCGGGGGGGCCAGGGCTGAAGCTTTCTTT	CASSGGARAEAFF	TRBV6-1	TRBJ1-1	NA	NA
TGTGCCAGCAGCTTAGAGGGGGGAGAGACCCAGTACTTC	CASSLEGGETQYF	TRBV7-9	TRBJ2-5	NA	NA
TGTGCCATCAGTGACGGAAACCTCTCTGGAAACACCATATATTTT	CAISDGNLSGNTIYF	TRBV10-3	TRBJ1-3	NA	NA
TGTGCCAGCAGTAAGAGGACTAGCGGGGCTAGCACAGATACGCAGTATTTT	CASSKRTSGASTDTQYF	TRBV27	TRBJ2-3	NA	TRBD2
TGTGCCAGCAGTCAAAGGGGGCAGCCCCAGCATTTT	CASSQRGQPQHF	TRBV7-8	TRBJ1-5	few	NA
TGTGCCAGCAGTCCCCAGGGGGCTGGCTATGGCTACACCTTC	CASSPQGAGYGYTF	TRBV27	TRBJ1-2	NA	TRBD1
TGTGCCAGCAGCTCTCCTTGGTTAGCGGGGGACAATGAGCAGTTCTTC	CASSSPWLAGDNEQFF	TRBV5-4	TRBJ2-1	NA	TRBD2
TGTGCCAGCAGCTTAGATCCAGGGAACAACTATGGCTACACCTTC	CASSLDPGNNYGYTF	TRBV11-2	TRBJ1-2	NA	NA
TGTGCCAGCAGCTTAGCTGGGCGGGACAGGGCTCTCGAGGCTTTCTTT	CASSLAGRDRALEAFF	TRBV7-9	TRBJ1-1	NA	TRBD1
TGTGCCAGCACCAAAGGGGGGACTAGGACTTACAATGAGCAGTTCTTC	CASTKGGTRTYNEQFF	TRBV27	TRBJ2-1	NA	TRBD2
TGTGCCAGCAGTCACCGGGACGCTGGCAGGAATGAGCAGTTCTTC	CASSHRDAGRNEQFF	TRBV6-5	TRBJ2-1	NA	NA
TGTGCCAGCAGTTACATAGAGACAGATACGCAGTATTTT	CASSYIETDTQYF	TRBV6-6	TRBJ2-3	NA	NA
TGTGCCAGCAGCTTTCTTCTGGACAGGGGGTTAAATGAGCAGTTCTTC	CASSFLLDRGLNEQFF	TRBV11-2	TRBJ2-1	NA	TRBD1
TGTGCCAGCGGGGAGTCTCATAACGGCTACACCTTC	CASGESHNGYTF	TRBV27	TRBJ1-2	NA	NA
TGCGCCAGCAGCCAAGCGGGGGAAGCTTTCTTT	CASSQAGEAFF	TRBV4-1	TRBJ1-1	NA	NA
TGTGCCAGCAGCGTAACTAGGACCCCCCCTGGGGCCAACGTCCTGACTTTC	CASSVTRTPPGANVLTF	TRBV9	TRBJ2-6	NA	NA
TGTGCCAGCAGCTTAGGATCGGTGGGGTGGAACACTGAAGCTTTCTTT	CASSLGSVGWNTEAFF	TRBV7-6	TRBJ1-1	NA	NA
TGTGCCAGCAGCTCAGGGGTGGCCGGGGAGCTGTTTTTT	CASSSGVAGELFF	TRBV7-6	TRBJ2-2	NA	NA
TGTGCCAGCAGTTCGGGCGCCGGTGAAGCTTTCTTT	CASSSGAGEAFF	TRBV27	TRBJ1-1	NA	NA
TGTGCCAGCAGTCTCCGTATAGATACGCAGTATTTT	CASSLRIDTQYF	TRBV28	TRBJ2-3	few	NA
TGTGCCAGCAGCCACCCGGGTTCCGAAGAGACCCAGTACTTC	CASSHPGSEETQYF	TRBV5-4	TRBJ2-5	NA	NA
TGTGCCTGGAGTGTACTACGGATTGAAGCTTTCTTT	CAWSVLRIEAFF	TRBV30	TRBJ1-1	NA	NA